This T cell receptor (beta chain) comes out of a study of blood T cells in healthy people across ages. About the research overall: Through template switching, about one barcoded beta molecule was captured per two T cells, as measured in model experiments.

This CDR3 is built from 16 residues. Primed by a sample-barcoded 5' primer and a J-beta primer mix, a second PCR proceeded for about 6 to 11 cycles. MiXCR, run by TCRdb on the 5' RACE reads, gives a single entry per CDR3 protein. The sample records about 930,000 distinct CDR3 sequences, roughly 29% being singletons. The table lists this clonotype with a few counts. No antigen is known for it. General study findings and limits: Observed TCR beta diversity showed a strong correlation with the percentage of naive T cells as measured by flow cytometry. No one knew whether donors had CMV, which possibly confounded expanded clonotype changes.

These data also formed part of another study, on T cells of mothers and their children.

V and J are TRBV21-1 and TRBJ1-4. TRBV21-1 is designated a pseudogene. This receptor was taken from a woman aged 40 to 49 in good health. Sequenced input: blood. The CDR3 reads CASSKFLLKSAGKLFF. The CDR3 DNA follows: TGTGCCAGCAGCAAATTCCTCCTTAAATCGGCAGGGAAACTGTTTTTT.